This T cell receptor beta chain was obtained from a study of technical replicates of blood from several donors. TCRdb's table, derived via immunoSEQ multiplex PCR, lists solely in-frame clones and lacks some. The profile shows 73,000 or so clones, over 75% of them singletons. This CDR3 region has 15 residues. V was clipped by 6 bases and J by 2 bases; unmatched bases: 10. Germline V CDR1 and CDR2: SEHNR, FQNEAQ (reference sequence). The sample comprised T cells isolated from PBMCs. The receptor was isolated from a human donor in good health. The chain joins TRBV7-9 to TRBJ2-7, with 7 positions matching TRBD1. CDR3 sequence: CASRAGTDYPYEQYF. CDR3 nucleotide sequence: TGTGCCAGCAGGGCCGGGACAGATTATCCCTACGAGCAGTACTTC.